One T cell receptor beta chain is described in this entry. The antigen is undetermined. When the RNA was reverse transcribed, random hexamers were used with an input of about 0.5 to 1 ug. TCRdb fed the immunoSEQ multiplex PCR reads into MiXCR, producing one record per CDR3 protein. There are 70,000 to 100,000 distinct CDR3 sequences in the sample; approximately 96% occur only once, and 0.55% to 0.8% lies in the top ten. This sample was taken from a study of CD8 T cells in Susac syndrome. Study conclusions and caveats: Maximal CD8+ clonal expansion in Susac was observed within TEMRA cells and among active patients. In total CD8+ repertoires, approximately 17 Susac-specific public clones were found, and roughly 5 in CD8+ TEMRA repertoires.

V lost 6 bases to trimming and J lost 2 bases, with 11 bases between them. This CDR3 comprises 13 residues. The CD8+ and CD4+ T cells were isolated magnetically using a negative isolation approach, whereas the TEMRA cells were enriched by FACS. This receptor was taken from a human donor with Susac syndrome. The chain uses TRBV12-3 or TRBV12-4 and TRBJ2-7; TRBD1 or TRBD2 may be the D gene (5 bases each). Source material: CD8+ T cells from PBMCs. The DNA of the CDR3 is TGTGCCAGCAGGGCAGGGAGAACCTACGAGCAGTACTTC. Its protein is CASRAGRTYEQYF.